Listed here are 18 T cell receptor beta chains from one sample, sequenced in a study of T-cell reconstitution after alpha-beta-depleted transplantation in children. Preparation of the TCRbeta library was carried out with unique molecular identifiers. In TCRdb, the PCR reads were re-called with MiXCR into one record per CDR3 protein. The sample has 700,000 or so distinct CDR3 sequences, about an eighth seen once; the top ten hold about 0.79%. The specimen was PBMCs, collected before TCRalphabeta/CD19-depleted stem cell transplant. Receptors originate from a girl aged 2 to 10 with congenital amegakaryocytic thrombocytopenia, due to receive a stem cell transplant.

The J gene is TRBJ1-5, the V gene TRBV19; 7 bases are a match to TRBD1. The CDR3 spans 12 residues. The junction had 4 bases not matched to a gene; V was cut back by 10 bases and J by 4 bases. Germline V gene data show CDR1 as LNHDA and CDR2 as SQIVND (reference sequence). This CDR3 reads CATRDSNQPQHF. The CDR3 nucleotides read TGTGCCACCCGGGACAGTAATCAGCCCCAGCATTTT.

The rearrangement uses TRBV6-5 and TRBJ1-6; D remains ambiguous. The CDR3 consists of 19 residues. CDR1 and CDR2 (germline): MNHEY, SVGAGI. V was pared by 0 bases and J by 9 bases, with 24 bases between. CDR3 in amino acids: CASSYSRSLGNSGSSPLHF. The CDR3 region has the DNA TGTGCCAGCAGTTACTCGAGATCTCTGGGGAATTCGGGGAGTTCACCCCTCCACTTT.

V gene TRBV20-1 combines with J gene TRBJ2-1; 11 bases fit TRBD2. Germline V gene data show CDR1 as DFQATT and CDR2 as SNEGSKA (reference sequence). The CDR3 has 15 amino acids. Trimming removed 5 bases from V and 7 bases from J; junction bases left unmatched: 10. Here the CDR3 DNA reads TGCAGTGCTTTACTGACTAGCGGGATTCCGAATGAGCAGTTCTTC. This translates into CSALLTSGIPNEQFF.

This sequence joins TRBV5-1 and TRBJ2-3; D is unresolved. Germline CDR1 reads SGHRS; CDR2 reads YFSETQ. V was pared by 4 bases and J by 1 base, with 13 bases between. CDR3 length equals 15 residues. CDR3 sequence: CASSPTPGGTDTQYF. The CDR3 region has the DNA TGCGCCAGCAGCCCCACCCCTGGGGGCACAGATACGCAGTATTTT.

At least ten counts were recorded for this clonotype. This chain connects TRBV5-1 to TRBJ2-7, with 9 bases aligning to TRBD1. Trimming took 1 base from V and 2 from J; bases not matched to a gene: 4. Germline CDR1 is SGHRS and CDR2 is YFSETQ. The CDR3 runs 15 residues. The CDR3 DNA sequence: TGCGCCAGCAGCTTGTCTGGGACAGGGACCTACGAGCAGTACTTC. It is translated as CASSLSGTGTYEQYF.

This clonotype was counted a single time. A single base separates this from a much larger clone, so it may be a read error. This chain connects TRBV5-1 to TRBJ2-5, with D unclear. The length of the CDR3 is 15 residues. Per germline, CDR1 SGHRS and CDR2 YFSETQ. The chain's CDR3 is CASSLGAFSQETQHF. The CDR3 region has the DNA TGCGCCAGCAGCTTGGGGGCGTTTTCCCAAGAGACCCAGCACTTC.

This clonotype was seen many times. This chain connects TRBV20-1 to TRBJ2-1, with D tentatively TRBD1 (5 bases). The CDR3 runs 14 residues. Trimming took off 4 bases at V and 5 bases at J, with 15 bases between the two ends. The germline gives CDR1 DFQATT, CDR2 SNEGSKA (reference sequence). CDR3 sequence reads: CSAMSSWGNNEQFF. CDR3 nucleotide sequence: TGCAGTGCTATGTCCAGTTGGGGCAACAATGAGCAGTTCTTC.

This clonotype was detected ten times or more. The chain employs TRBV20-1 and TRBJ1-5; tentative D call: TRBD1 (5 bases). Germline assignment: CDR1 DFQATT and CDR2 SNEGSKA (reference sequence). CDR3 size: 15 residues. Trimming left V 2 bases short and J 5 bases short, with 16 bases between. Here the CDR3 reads CSARPSSGYHQPQHF. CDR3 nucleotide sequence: TGCAGTGCTAGACCGTCGTCAGGGTACCATCAGCCCCAGCATTTT.

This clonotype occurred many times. CDR3 region: CASSLAPRTTNEKLFF. The DNA of the CDR3 is TGCGCCAGCAGCTTGGCCCCCAGGACTACTAATGAAAAACTGTTTTTT. V is TRBV5-1 and J is TRBJ1-4; D call uncertain. Deletions cut 0 bases from V and 2 bases from J, with 11 bases between. In germline, CDR1 is SGHRS, CDR2 YFSETQ. The CDR3 covers 16 residues.

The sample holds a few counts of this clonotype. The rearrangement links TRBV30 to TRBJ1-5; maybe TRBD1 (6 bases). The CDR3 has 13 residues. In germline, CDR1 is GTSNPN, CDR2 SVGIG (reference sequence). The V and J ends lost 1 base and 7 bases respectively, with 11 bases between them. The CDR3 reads CAWSARGGQPQHF. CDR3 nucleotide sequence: TGTGCCTGGAGTGCGAGGGGGGGACAGCCCCAGCATTTT.

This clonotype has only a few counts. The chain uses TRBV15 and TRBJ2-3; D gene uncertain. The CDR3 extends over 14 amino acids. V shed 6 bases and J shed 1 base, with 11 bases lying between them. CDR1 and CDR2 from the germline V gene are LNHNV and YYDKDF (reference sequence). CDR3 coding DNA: TGTGCCACCAGTTTGGGAAGTGGCACAGATACGCAGTATTTT. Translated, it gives CATSLGSGTDTQYF.

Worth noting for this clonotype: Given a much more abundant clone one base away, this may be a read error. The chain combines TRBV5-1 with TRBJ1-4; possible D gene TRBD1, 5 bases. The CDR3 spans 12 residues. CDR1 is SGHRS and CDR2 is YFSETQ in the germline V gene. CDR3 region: CACSLGLEKLFF. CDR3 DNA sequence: TGCGCCTGCAGCTTGGGACTTGAAAAACTGTTTTTT.

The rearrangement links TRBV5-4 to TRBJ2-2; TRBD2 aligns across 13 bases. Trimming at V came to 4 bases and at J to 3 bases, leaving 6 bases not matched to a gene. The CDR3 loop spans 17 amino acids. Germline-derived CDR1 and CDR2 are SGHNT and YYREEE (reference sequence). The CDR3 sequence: CASSTGTSGTDTGELFF. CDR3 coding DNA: TGTGCCAGCAGCACCGGGACTAGCGGGACGGACACCGGGGAGCTGTTTTTT.

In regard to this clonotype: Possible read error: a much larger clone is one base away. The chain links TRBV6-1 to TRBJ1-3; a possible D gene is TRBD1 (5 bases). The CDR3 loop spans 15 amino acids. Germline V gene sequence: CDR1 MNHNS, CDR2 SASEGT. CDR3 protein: CASGRGMRGGNTICF. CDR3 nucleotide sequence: TGTGCCAGCGGACGGGGGATGCGAGGAGGAAACACCATATGTTTT.

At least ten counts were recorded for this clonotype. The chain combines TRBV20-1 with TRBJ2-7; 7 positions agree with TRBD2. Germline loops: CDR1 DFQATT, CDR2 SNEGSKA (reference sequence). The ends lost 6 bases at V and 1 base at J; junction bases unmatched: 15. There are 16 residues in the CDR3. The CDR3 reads CSAKDHYGAGSYEQYF. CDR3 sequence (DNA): TGCAGTGCCAAAGATCACTACGGAGCGGGGTCCTACGAGCAGTACTTC.

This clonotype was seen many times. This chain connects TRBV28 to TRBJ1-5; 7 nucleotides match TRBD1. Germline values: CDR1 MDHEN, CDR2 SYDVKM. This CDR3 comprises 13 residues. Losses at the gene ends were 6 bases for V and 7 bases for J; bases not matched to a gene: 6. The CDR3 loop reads CASRSTGAQPQHF. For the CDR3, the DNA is TGTGCCAGCAGATCTACAGGGGCCCAGCCCCAGCATTTT.

The CDR3 DNA sequence: TGCAGTGCTGGCCCCGGATACCGCACAGATACGCAGTATTTT. It specifies CSAGPGYRTDTQYF. This chain links TRBV20-1 with TRBJ2-3; D is ambiguous. Trimming stripped 5 bases from V and 1 base from J, with 13 bases between. CDR3 length equals 14 residues. CDR1 is DFQATT, CDR2 SNEGSKA, per germline (reference sequence).

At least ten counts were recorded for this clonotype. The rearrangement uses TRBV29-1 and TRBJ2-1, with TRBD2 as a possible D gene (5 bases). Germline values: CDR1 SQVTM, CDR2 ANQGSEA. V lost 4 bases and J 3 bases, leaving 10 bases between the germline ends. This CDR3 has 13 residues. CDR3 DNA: TGCAGCGTTGCGACGGGAAACTACAATGAGCAGTTCTTC. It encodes CSVATGNYNEQFF.